The 7 T cell receptor beta chains listed next were all sequenced from one sample in a study of blood T cell repertoires in COVID-19. The protocol was immunoSEQ multiplex PCR, while the TCRdb copy is restricted to in-frame clones and leaves out a portion. The sample yields roughly 250,000 clones, roughly 79% seen once. Sequencing used peripheral blood. These receptors all come from a woman in her sixties or seventies with active or convalescent COVID-19.

The chain employs TRBV6-6 and TRBJ1-5; 7 bases line up with TRBD1. CDR1 and CDR2 from the germline V gene are MNHNY and SVGAGI (reference sequence). Trimming removed 5 bases from V and 7 bases from J; junction bases left unmatched: 8. The CDR3 is 14 residues long. CDR3 in amino acids: CASSGLGGTQPQHF. In nucleotides, the CDR3 is TGTGCCAGCAGTGGATTAGGGGGCACCCAGCCCCAGCATTTT.

The V gene is TRBV11-2, the J gene TRBJ2-7; TRBD2 might be the D (5 bases). The germline V gene encodes CDR1 SGHAT and CDR2 FQNNGV. CDR3 length: 15 amino acids. The V gene lost 0 bases and the J gene lost 2 bases, with 11 bases spanning the gap. The CDR3 nucleotides are TGTGCCAGCAGCTTAGAACTAGTACGGCCCTACGAGCAGTACTTC. Protein product: CASSLELVRPYEQYF. The whole variable domain, remainder taken from reference TRBV11-2 and TRBJ2-7, is EAGVAQSPRYKIIEKRQSVAFWCNPISGHATLYWYQQILGQGPKLLIQFQNNGVVDDSQLPKDRFSAERLKGVDSTLKIQPAKLEDSAVYLCASSLELVRPYEQYFGPGTRLTVT.

This clone was seen only a few times. CDR3 sequence (DNA): TGCGCCAGCAGCTTTGAAAGGAGGACCCAGTACTTC. Protein: CASSFERRTQYF. The chain links TRBV5-1 to TRBJ2-5; D ambiguous. In germline, CDR1 is SGHRS, CDR2 YFSETQ. The CDR3 runs 12 residues. The V end was cut by 2 bases, the J end by 7 bases, with 9 bases between.

This clone was counted only a few times. The rearrangement joins TRBV5-1 to TRBJ2-1; D is perhaps TRBD2 (5 bases). The CDR3 contains 13 residues. Between the trimmed V and J ends, which lost 9 bases and 5 bases, there was a span of 15 bases. Per the germline V gene, CDR1 is SGHRS and CDR2 is YFSETQ. The DNA of the CDR3 is TGCGCCACCGGCGGGCTGCCAGACAATGAGCAGTTCTTC. Its translation is CATGGLPDNEQFF.

This chain connects TRBV11-2 to TRBJ2-1; the D gene is possibly TRBD2 (6 bases). The CDR3 loop spans 15 amino acids. Germline V gene sequence: CDR1 SGHAT, CDR2 FQNNGV. Trimming left V 4 bases short and J 10 bases short, with 20 bases between. The CDR3 reads CASSSGVTRQMEQFF. CDR3 bases: TGTGCCAGCAGCTCGGGAGTCACCAGGCAAATGGAGCAGTTCTTC.

V is TRBV3-1 (or the pseudogene TRBV3-2) and J is TRBJ2-2, with D unclear. Deletions cut 5 bases from V and 2 bases from J, with 6 bases between. Germline values: CDR1 LGHDT, CDR2 YNNKEL (reference sequence). The CDR3 is 13 amino acids. CDR3 residues: CASSSLNTGELFF. The CDR3 bases are TGTGCCAGCAGCTCCCTTAACACCGGGGAGCTGTTTTTT.

The chain couples TRBV11-2 to TRBJ2-1; 11 bases agree with TRBD2. The CDR3 totals 17 residues. The J segment lost 7 bases and the V segment lost 4 bases, leaving 12 bases of the junction unmatched. Germline lookup yields CDR1 SGHAT and CDR2 FQNNGV. The CDR3 sequence is CASSSSGTSGRVNEQFF. DNA of the CDR3: TGTGCCAGCAGCTCGTCCGGGACTAGCGGTAGAGTGAATGAGCAGTTCTTC.